This T cell receptor beta chain was captured by sequencing in a study of post-analysis software for immune sequencing data. TCR beta libraries were prepared from cDNA with unique molecular identifiers. T cells numbering about 0.85 to 11 million yielded cDNA molecules that totaled roughly 500,000. MiXCR was run by TCRdb on the PCR reads, yielding one entry per CDR3 protein. The sample has roughly 730,000 distinct CDR3 sequences; 25% to 30% are singletons. This clonotype has at least ten counts. As yet, its antigen is unknown. Study-level points and caveats: TRBV segments more frequent in patients than in controls numbered roughly five and included TRBV5-6, TRBV5-1 and TRBV20-1. Same-batch preparations were strongly co-clustered by F measure. Significantly lower normalized Chao1 diversity was found in patients with multiple sclerosis relative to controls.

In germline, CDR1 is WNHNN, CDR2 SYGVQD (reference sequence). This CDR3 has 14 residues. Between the trimmed V and J ends, which lost 8 bases and 0 bases, there was a span of 8 bases. This chain links TRBV10-1 with TRBJ2-6, with D possibly TRBD2 on 6 matching bases. The receptor comes from a girl aged 10 to 17 with multiple sclerosis. The sequenced sample was blood. The CDR3 DNA sequence: TGCGCCAGCGGGGGGAGCTCTGGGGCCAACGTCCTGACTTTC. Residues: CASGGSSGANVLTF.